This T cell receptor (beta chain) was recovered during a study of tumor-infiltrating lymphocytes in primary liver carcinoma. Overall study context: Measuring roughly 4.2 to 11 cm across, the tumors were staged as T1-T3 N0M0. Regarding the study as a whole: Pairs of tumor regions overlapped more than tumor-adjacent and tumor-blood pairs did. Merely some 7.5-25% of top clones spanned all five tumor regions.

Co-extraction of both nucleic acids (RNA and DNA) used roughly 19-33 mg of unsorted bulk tissue. All tumor specimens exceeded 75% viable tumor cells. Comments on this clonotype: What it binds is not known. Relative to the germline gene, one junction end is altered; a read error may explain this.

The CDR3 loop spans 14 amino acids. CDR1 is MNHEY, CDR2 SVGAGI, per germline. Starting from approximately 500 ng of total RNA, TCR beta cDNA was produced with a primer in the constant region. Slightly modified ARM-PCR served as the procedure for the TCR beta libraries. These libraries came from three rounds of nested multiplex PCR. Forward primers for TRBV1-TRBV30 and a C-beta reverse primer served the first two PCR rounds, at about 10 cycles each. Each CDR3 protein gets one entry after TCRdb re-called the multiplex PCR reads with MiXCR. The repertoire holds 90,000 to 110,000 distinct CDR3 sequences, about four fifths seen once, with under 25% in the top ten.

The V gene is TRBV6-5, the J gene TRBJ2-7; 7 bases agree with TRBD2. Sequenced sample: liver tumor tissue from sampling region 3. Described subset: tumor region T3, left-lateral pole. This sequence originates from a man between 35 and 55 years old with primary liver carcinoma and hepatitis B virus infection. The CDR3 protein is CACSTAGVGLEQHF. The CDR3 nucleotides are TGTGCCTGCAGTACCGCGGGAGTCGGGCTCGAGCAGCACTTC.